Presented here are 23 T cell receptor beta chains from one specimen sequenced in a study of human T cells and chemical hapten exposure. MiXCR, applied by TCRdb to the RACE reads, yields one record per CDR3 protein. In the table there are roughly 120,000 distinct CDR3 sequences, about 13% of which are singletons. As to time point: patch test 1, 2 weeks after DPC sensitization. The treatment denotes: therapeutic diphenylcyclopropenone sensitization with weekly scalp DPC. Sequenced here: whole blood, sampled in connection with sensitization to the hapten diphenylcyclopropenone (DPC). All receptors derive from a man between 18 and 29 years old with alopecia areata. Some clones in this sample may be carry-over from other donors' samples.

In this sample, this clonotype turned up a few times. The DNA for the CDR3 is TGTGCCACCAGTGCGTCAGGCGGAAACACCATATATTTT. It specifies CATSASGGNTIYF. The V and J genes are TRBV24-1 and TRBJ1-3, with D unclear. The CDR3 length is 13 residues. Trimming left V 5 bases short and J 4 bases short, with 8 bases between. Germline CDR1 reads KGHDR; CDR2 reads SFDVKD.

This clonotype turned up a few times. V gene TRBV6-2 or TRBV6-3 combines with J gene TRBJ2-5; 13 bases are a match to TRBD2. CDR1 is MNHEY, CDR2 SVGEGT, per germline. CDR3 length: 15 amino acids. V gave up 2 bases and J gave up 3 bases; unmatched junction bases: 0. The CDR3 spells CASSYGLAGEETQYF. The CDR3 nucleotides are TGTGCCAGCAGTTACGGACTAGCGGGGGAAGAGACCCAGTACTTC.

J is TRBJ2-4 and V is TRBV6-2 or TRBV6-3, with D maybe TRBD2 (6 bases). The CDR3 consists of 12 residues. V lost 10 bases and J lost 6, with 13 bases in between. Germline V gene lookup returns CDR1 MNHEY and CDR2 SVGEGT. This CDR3 is CATGAGRNIQYF. DNA for the CDR3: TGTGCCACCGGGGCGGGAAGAAACATTCAGTACTTC.

This chain joins TRBV4-1 and TRBJ1-1, with TRBD1 matching 7 bases. Germline V gene sequence: CDR1 MGHRA, CDR2 YSYEKL. The CDR3 consists of 16 residues. V lost 0 bases, J lost 4 bases, and 8 bases stayed unmatched. The CDR3 DNA reads as TGCGCCAGCAGCCAAGACCCTCCCAAGGGGGCCACTGAAGCTTTCTTT. The encoded protein is CASSQDPPKGATEAFF.

This clonotype appeared many times. The V call is TRBV10-3, the J call TRBJ2-1; 8 positions match TRBD2. CDR3 length equals 16 residues. In germline, CDR1 is ENHRY, CDR2 SYGVKD. Germline trimming cut 0 bases from V and 0 bases from J; bases unmatched to any gene: 1. The CDR3: CAISESTSGSYNEQFF. CDR3 DNA: TGTGCCATCAGTGAGTCAACTAGCGGCTCCTACAATGAGCAGTTCTTC.

V gene TRBV11-2 combines with J gene TRBJ1-1; D is undetermined. V was pared by 6 bases and J by 0 bases, with 14 bases between. The germline CDR1 and CDR2 sequences are SGHAT and FQNNGV. The CDR3 runs to 15 residues. The CDR3 sequence: CASRGSAVMNTEAFF. The CDR3 DNA sequence: TGTGCCAGCAGGGGGTCGGCGGTTATGAACACTGAAGCTTTCTTT.

V and J are TRBV24-1 and TRBJ1-2, with no clear D. Per germline, CDR1 KGHDR and CDR2 SFDVKD. V lost 4 bases, J lost 5 bases, and 4 bases lay in between. CDR3 length: 11 residues. The CDR3 reads CATSEGYGYTF. The CDR3 bases are TGTGCCACCAGTGAGGGTTATGGCTACACCTTC.

Only a few counts were recorded for this clonotype. This rearrangement joins TRBV18 to TRBJ2-7; D uncertain. Germline V gene data show CDR1 as KGHSH and CDR2 as LQKENI. The CDR3 sequence is 13 residues long. V lost 2 bases, J lost 2 bases, and 7 bases lay in between. The CDR3 nucleotides are TGTGCCAGCTCACCAGGCGGAACCTACGAGCAGTACGTC. This codes for CASSPGGTYEQYV.

V gene TRBV6-5 combines with J gene TRBJ2-1, with 8 bases aligning to TRBD1. The CDR3 is 16 residues long. V gave up 1 base and J gave up 7 bases; unmatched junction bases: 9. In germline, CDR1 is MNHEY, CDR2 SVGAGI. CDR3 loop: CASSYFPDRVLNEQFF. CDR3 bases: TGTGCCAGCAGTTACTTCCCGGACAGGGTTTTAAATGAGCAGTTCTTC.

This clonotype was observed at least ten times. V and J are TRBV14 and TRBJ2-6; D uncertain. V was clipped by 5 bases and J by 2 bases, with 7 bases between them. CDR1 and CDR2 from the germline V gene are SGHDN and FVKESK. This CDR3 contains 14 residues. CDR3 DNA sequence: TGTGCCAGCAGCTCCGGGCCTGGGGCCAACGTCCTGACTTTC. This sequence encodes CASSSGPGANVLTF.

This clonotype was seen a few times. This chain uses TRBV6-2 or TRBV6-3 with TRBJ2-1; the D is unclear. V dropped 0 bases and J dropped 8 bases, with 14 bases sitting between them. The V gene's germline CDR1 is MNHEY and CDR2 SVGEGT. The CDR3 covers 15 residues. This CDR3 reads CASSYSSRPLDEQFF. CDR3 DNA: TGTGCCAGCAGTTACTCGAGCAGGCCTCTCGATGAGCAGTTCTTC.

This clonotype was seen many times. The chain employs TRBV11-2 and TRBJ2-7; D unclear. Trimming pared 3 bases from V and 2 bases from J, leaving 11 bases between. The CDR3 sequence is 14 residues long. CDR1 and CDR2 (germline): SGHAT, FQNNGV. CDR3 coding DNA: TGTGCCAGCAGCTTGGCTACTGGGGCCTACGAGCAGTACGTC. Translating it yields CASSLATGAYEQYV.

Ten or more counts support this clonotype. The rearrangement links TRBV11-2 to TRBJ1-1, with 12 bases lining up with TRBD1. There are 19 residues in the CDR3. Trimming took 3 bases from V and 1 from J; bases not matched to a gene: 12. The V gene's germline CDR1 is SGHAT and CDR2 FQNNGV. The CDR3 loop is CASSLLRGQGARSNTEAFF. In DNA, the CDR3 is TGTGCCAGCAGCTTGCTGCGGGGACAGGGGGCACGGTCGAACACTGAAGCTTTCTTT.

The gene calls are TRBV5-1 and TRBJ2-3; D tentatively fits TRBD1 or TRBD2 (5 bases each). The length of the CDR3 is 14 residues. V gave up 0 bases and J gave up 0 bases, with 5 bases separating them. From germline, CDR1 is SGHRS and CDR2 YFSETQ. The CDR3 region is CASSLGDSTDTQYF. Written as DNA, the CDR3 is TGCGCCAGCAGCTTGGGGGACAGCACAGATACGCAGTATTTT.

V is TRBV29-1 and J is TRBJ1-2; 7 nucleotides align to TRBD1. The CDR3 consists of 12 residues. After removal of 4 bases from V and 3 bases from J, the junction contained 2 bases not matched to a gene. Germline loops: CDR1 SQVTM, CDR2 ANQGSEA. The CDR3 loop reads CSVADRDYGYTF. CDR3 DNA sequence: TGCAGCGTTGCTGACAGGGACTATGGCTACACCTTC.

This clonotype was seen a few times. The rearrangement uses TRBV4-3 and TRBJ1-6, with 7 bases lining up with TRBD1. CDR3 length equals 16 residues. J was trimmed by 7 bases and V by 1 base; bases with no gene match: 7. The germline gives CDR1 LGHNA, CDR2 YSLEER. The CDR3 bases are TGCGCCAGCAGCCAAGTTATGAGACAGGGAAATTCACCCCTCCACTTT. This encodes CASSQVMRQGNSPLHF.

There are a few counts of this clonotype. This rearrangement joins TRBV29-1 to TRBJ2-7; perhaps TRBD1 as D (5 bases). Deletions cut 3 bases from V and 4 bases from J, with 19 bases between. Looked up from germline, CDR1 is SQVTM and CDR2 is ANQGSEA. The CDR3 has 15 amino acids. The CDR3 region has the DNA TGCAGCGTTGAGATTCCAGGGCCTCCTTATTACGAGCAGTACGTC. Translated, it gives CSVEIPGPPYYEQYV.

This chain joins TRBV4-3 and TRBJ2-1; 10 nucleotides match TRBD1. The CDR3 contains 15 residues. CDR1 is LGHNA and CDR2 is YSLEER in the germline V gene. V lost 4 bases to trimming and J lost 9 bases; unmatched junction nucleotides: 9. This chain's CDR3 is CASSREGQGNSEQFF. DNA of the CDR3: TGCGCCAGCAGCCGTGAGGGACAGGGGAATAGTGAGCAGTTCTTC.

The chain combines TRBV12-3 or TRBV12-4 with TRBJ2-3, with TRBD2 matching 9 bases. The length of the CDR3 is 15 residues. V dropped 6 bases and J dropped 4; count of bases not matched to a gene: 8. The CDR3 DNA reads TGTGCCAGCAGCCCTTCAGCGGGGGGCCCAGATACGCAGTATTTT. It specifies CASSPSAGGPDTQYF.

This clonotype was counted only a few times. The chain employs TRBV20-1 and TRBJ1-1, with unresolved D. Germline V gene lookup returns CDR1 DFQATT and CDR2 SNEGSKA (reference sequence). CDR3 length: 12 residues. V was trimmed by 1 base and J by 5 bases, leaving 8 bases between them. CDR3 bases: TGCAGTGCTAGAGTTAAGGTTACTGAAGCTTTCTTT. It codes for CSARVKVTEAFF.

The rearrangement uses TRBV29-1 and TRBJ2-5; 8 nucleotides match TRBD2. V gave up 3 bases and J gave up 5 bases; unmatched junction bases: 5. Germline values: CDR1 SQVTM, CDR2 ANQGSEA. This CDR3 contains 13 residues. This chain's CDR3 is CSVDTSSGETQYF. The CDR3 nucleotides read TGCAGCGTTGATACCTCTAGCGGGGAGACCCAGTACTTC.

Ten or more counts support this clonotype. The chain has TRBV7-9 and TRBJ1-1; 9 bases are shared with TRBD1. This CDR3 has 15 residues. Trimming at V came to 4 bases and at J to 5 bases, leaving 8 bases not matched to a gene. Germline V gene data show CDR1 as SEHNR and CDR2 as FQNEAQ (reference sequence). For the CDR3, the DNA is TGTGCCAGCAGCTCGCGACCGGGACAGGGAACTGAAGCTTTCTTT. Its protein is CASSSRPGQGTEAFF.

The chain couples TRBV7-2 to TRBJ2-3; 14 nucleotides match TRBD2. The CDR3 contains 18 residues. Looked up from germline, CDR1 is SGHTA and CDR2 is FQGNSA. J gave up 3 bases and V 5 bases, and 10 bases lay outside the gene matches. CDR3 sequence: CASSPGLAGGHLTDTQYF. DNA of the CDR3: TGTGCCAGCAGCCCCGGACTAGCGGGGGGCCACCTGACAGATACGCAGTATTTT.